Reported below is one TCR beta chain. Its antigen is still unknown. The CDR3 spans 15 residues. V was trimmed by 5 bases and J by 8 bases, leaving 16 bases between them. Germline-derived CDR1 and CDR2 are KGHSH and LQKENI. This sample was included in a study of cytomegalovirus exposure and HLA in healthy donors. Study-wide context: Early release data held 85 million or so unique TCRs from HLA-typed donors. Study-level points and caveats: Several top significant clusters appeared, in a later analysis, to be linked to common viral pathogens.

Healthy individuals who donated bone marrow served as the donors. 13 Jbeta primers and 60 Vbeta primers were used for the PCR. Some clones are missing from TCRdb's copy, which holds only in-frame ones; the method was immunoSEQ multiplex PCR. Of 150,000 to 200,000 clones in the sample, roughly 80% were seen once. Specimen: PBMCs. This sequence originates from a man over 45 in good health and CMV-seropositive. The chain carries TRBV18 and TRBJ1-6, with D maybe TRBD1 (6 bases). This CDR3 is CASSNYRAGDSPLHF. CDR3 nucleotide sequence: TGTGCCAGCTCAAACTACAGGGCGGGGGATTCACCCCTCCACTTT.